This TCR beta chain was sequenced in a study of graft-versus-host responses after intestinal transplantation. Overall study context: Among the recipients, all got anti-thymocyte globulin induction and then tacrolimus and steroids for around 3 years.

The germline gives CDR1 SGDLS, CDR2 YYNGEE. V was clipped by 4 bases and J by 3 bases, with 8 bases between them. There are 12 residues in the CDR3. Produced via immunoSEQ multiplex PCR; TCRdb's table is partial and in-frame only. The sample lists over 45,000 clones, approximately 95% seen once, with under 7.5% in the top ten. The material sequenced was PBMCs, taken 750 to 800 days after a first intestinal transplant, on the day of a second. The rearrangement uses TRBV9 and TRBJ2-7; D gene uncertain. This sequence originates from a human patient who received an intestinal transplant, so some T cells may come from the graft donor. The CDR3 DNA reads TGTGCCAGCAGCTTTCGAGGCTACGAGCAGTACTTC. It translates to CASSFRGYEQYF.